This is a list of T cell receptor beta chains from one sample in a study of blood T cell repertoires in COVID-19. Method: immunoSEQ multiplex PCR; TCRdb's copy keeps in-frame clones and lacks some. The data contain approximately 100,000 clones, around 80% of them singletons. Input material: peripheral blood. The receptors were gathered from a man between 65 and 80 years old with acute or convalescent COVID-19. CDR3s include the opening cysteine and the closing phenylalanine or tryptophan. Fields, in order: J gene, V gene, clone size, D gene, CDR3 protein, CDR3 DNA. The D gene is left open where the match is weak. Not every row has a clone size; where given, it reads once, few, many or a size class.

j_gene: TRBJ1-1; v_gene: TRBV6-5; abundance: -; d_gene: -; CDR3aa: CASSSNSGEAFF; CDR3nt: TGTGCCAGCAGTTCCAACAGCGGCGAAGCTTTCTTT
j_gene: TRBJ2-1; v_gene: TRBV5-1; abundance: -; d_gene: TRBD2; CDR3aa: CASQSGGYNEQFF; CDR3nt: TGCGCCAGCCAGAGCGGGGGGTACAATGAGCAGTTCTTC
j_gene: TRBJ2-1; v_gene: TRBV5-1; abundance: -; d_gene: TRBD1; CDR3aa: CASSGGQGVGNEQFF; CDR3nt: TGCGCCAGCAGCGGGGGACAGGGGGTTGGGAATGAGCAGTTCTTC
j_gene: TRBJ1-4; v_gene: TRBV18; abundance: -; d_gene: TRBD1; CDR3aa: CASSTRGDTNEKLFF; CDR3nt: TGTGCCAGCTCAACCAGGGGGGACACTAATGAAAAACTGTTTTTT
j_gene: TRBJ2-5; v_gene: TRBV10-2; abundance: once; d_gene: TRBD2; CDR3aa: CASSVFGGVSSTQYF; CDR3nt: TGCGCCAGCAGTGTCTTTGGGGGGGTGAGCTCGACCCAGTACTTC
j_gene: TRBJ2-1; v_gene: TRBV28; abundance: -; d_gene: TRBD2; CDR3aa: CASSLGTSGMGGQFF; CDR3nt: TGTGCCAGCAGTTTAGGGACTAGCGGGATGGGTGGGCAGTTCTTC
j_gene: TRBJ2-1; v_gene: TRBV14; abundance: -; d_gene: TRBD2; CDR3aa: CASSQALAGGAAGQFF; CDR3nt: TGTGCCAGCAGCCAGGCCCTAGCGGGAGGGGCGGCGGGGCAGTTCTTC
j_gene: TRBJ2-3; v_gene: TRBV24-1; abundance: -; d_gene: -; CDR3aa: CATKQGRWADTQYF; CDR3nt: TGTGCCACCAAACAGGGTCGATGGGCAGATACGCAGTATTTT
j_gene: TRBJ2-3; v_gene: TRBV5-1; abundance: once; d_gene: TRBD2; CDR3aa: CASSSPYQAGGTHPTDTQYF; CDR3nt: TGCGCCAGCAGCTCCCCCTATCAAGCGGGGGGGACACACCCCACAGATACGCAGTATTTT
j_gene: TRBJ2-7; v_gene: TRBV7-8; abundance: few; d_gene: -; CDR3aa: CASSSPGGLGYEQYF; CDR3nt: TGTGCCAGCAGCTCCCCGGGCGGGTTGGGCTACGAGCAGTACTTC
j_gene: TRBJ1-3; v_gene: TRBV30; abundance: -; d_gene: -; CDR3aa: CAWRFSSGNTIYF; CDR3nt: TGTGCCTGGAGATTCAGTTCTGGAAACACCATATATTTT
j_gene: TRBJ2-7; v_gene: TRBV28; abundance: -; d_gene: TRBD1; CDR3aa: CASSLLGTGIYEQYF; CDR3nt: TGTGCCAGCAGTTTATTGGGGACAGGCATCTACGAGCAGTACTTC